A selection of T cell receptor beta chains follows, all from one sample in a study of blood T cell repertoires in COVID-19. Libraries were prepared by immunoSEQ multiplex PCR; TCRdb keeps only in-frame clonotypes and omits some of them. The sample contains 200,000 to 250,000 clones, about 80% of which appear only once. The sequencing input was peripheral blood. These receptors came from a woman in her 30s who had recovered from COVID-19. Both conserved end residues are part of each CDR3. The D gene is left open where the match is weak. Only part of the rows carry a size: once, few, many, or a class if the clone is expanded.

>TRBD1|13|TRBV30|TRBJ1-2|.
TGTGCCTGGAGTCCTGACAGGGGGAATGGCTACACCTTC
CAWSPDRGNGYTF
>.|13|TRBV20-1|TRBJ2-7|.
TGCAGTGCTAGTTGGGACACGGGCTACGAGCAGTACTTC
CSASWDTGYEQYF
>.|14|TRBV30|TRBJ2-7|.
TGTGCCTGGAGTCCCACAGGGGGAGGGCTCGAGCAGTACTTC
CAWSPTGGGLEQYF
>.|14|TRBV27|TRBJ1-1|.
TGTGCCAGCAGTTTACTACAGGGACACACTGAAGCTTTCTTT
CASSLLQGHTEAFF
>TRBD2|16|TRBV11-2|TRBJ2-1|.
TGTGCCAGCAGGATACTTGGACTAGCGGGAGATAATGAGCAGTTCTTC
CASRILGLAGDNEQFF
>TRBD2|16|TRBV7-3|TRBJ2-1|.
TGTGCCAGCAGCTCGACCGGACTAGCTTCGGGGAATGAGCAGTTCTTC
CASSSTGLASGNEQFF
>.|13|TRBV16|TRBJ1-1|.
TGTGCCAGCAGCCAAGGACAGAACACTGAAGCTTTCTTT
CASSQGQNTEAFF
>TRBD1|14|TRBV6-6|TRBJ1-5|.
TGTGCCAGCAGGCCCCCAGGGGGCGGTCAGCCCCAGCATTTT
CASRPPGGGQPQHF
>.|13|TRBV6-4|TRBJ2-7|.
TGTGCCAGCAGTCCTTTCCTAGGGGGCGAGCAGTACTTC
CASSPFLGGEQYF
>TRBD2|14|TRBV5-1|TRBJ2-5|.
TGCGCCAGCAGCTTGAATAGCGGGCAAGAGACCCAGTACTTC
CASSLNSGQETQYF
>TRBD1|13|TRBV12-3/TRBV12-4|TRBJ1-2|.
TGTGCCAGCAGTGCCTCGACAGGGATCGGCTACACCTTC
CASSASTGIGYTF
>TRBD2|14|TRBV3-1/TRBV3-2|TRBJ2-7|.
TGTGCCAGTTCGGGAGTTAGCGGGGGTTACGAGCAGTACTTC
CASSGVSGGYEQYF
>.|14|TRBV5-1|TRBJ2-2|.
TGCGCCAGCAGCCCCTGGACAGACACCGGGGAGCTGTTTTTT
CASSPWTDTGELFF
>TRBD1|14|TRBV9|TRBJ2-7|.
TGTGCCAGCAGCCCCTGGACAGGGGATTACGAGCAGTACTTC
CASSPWTGDYEQYF
>.|13|TRBV14|TRBJ2-3|.
TGTGCCAGCAGCCACACAGACACAGATACGCAGTATTTT
CASSHTDTDTQYF
>.|13|TRBV14|TRBJ2-6|.
TGTGCCAGCAGCCAAGCAGGCGCCAACGTCCTGACTTTC
CASSQAGANVLTF
>.|12|TRBV30|TRBJ1-2|.
TGTGCCTGGAATCAGGGTGACTATGGCTACACCTTC
CAWNQGDYGYTF
>TRBD1|15|TRBV28|TRBJ1-5|.
TGTGCCAGCAGTACCCCGACAGGGGCGGAACAGCCCCAGCATTTT
CASSTPTGAEQPQHF
>.|15|TRBV5-6|TRBJ1-1|.
TGTGCCAGCAGCTTGGGAGGGGCGGGACGCCCTGGGGCTTTCTTT
CASSLGGAGRPGAFF
>TRBD1|14|TRBV2|TRBJ1-2|once
TGTGCCAGCAGTGAACTCGCCAGGGGGCATGGCTACACCTTC
CASSELARGHGYTF
>TRBD1|15|TRBV3-1/TRBV3-2|TRBJ2-2|.
TGTGCCAGCACCCGAGACAGGGGGCTCACCGGGGAGCTGTTTTTT
CASTRDRGLTGELFF
>.|11|TRBV20-1|TRBJ1-1|.
TGCAGTGCTAGCCTCCAAGCGCGAGCTTTCTTT
CSASLQARAFF
>.|15|TRBV9|TRBJ2-5|.
TGTGCCAGCAGCCCCCCCGGGGGGCGGGAAGAGACCCAGTACTTC
CASSPPGGREETQYF
>.|13|TRBV28|TRBJ1-2|.
TGTGCCAGCAGTTTATCCTTTTTCTATGGCTACACCTTC
CASSLSFFYGYTF
>.|13|TRBV7-3|TRBJ2-1|.
TGTGCCAGCAGTCTACCGCCGGCGGCAGAGCAGTTCTTC
CASSLPPAAEQFF
>TRBD1|12|TRBV27|TRBJ2-2|.
TGTGCCAGCAGCACAGGGGCCGGGGAGCTGTTTTTT
CASSTGAGELFF
>.|13|TRBV6-5|TRBJ1-3|once
TGTGCCGCCCAGGGTGGACCTGGAAACACCATATATTTT
CAAQGGPGNTIYF
>TRBD2|14|TRBV5-6|TRBJ2-7|.
TGTGCCAGCAGCGGAGGACTAGCGGGCTACGAGCAGTACTTC
CASSGGLAGYEQYF